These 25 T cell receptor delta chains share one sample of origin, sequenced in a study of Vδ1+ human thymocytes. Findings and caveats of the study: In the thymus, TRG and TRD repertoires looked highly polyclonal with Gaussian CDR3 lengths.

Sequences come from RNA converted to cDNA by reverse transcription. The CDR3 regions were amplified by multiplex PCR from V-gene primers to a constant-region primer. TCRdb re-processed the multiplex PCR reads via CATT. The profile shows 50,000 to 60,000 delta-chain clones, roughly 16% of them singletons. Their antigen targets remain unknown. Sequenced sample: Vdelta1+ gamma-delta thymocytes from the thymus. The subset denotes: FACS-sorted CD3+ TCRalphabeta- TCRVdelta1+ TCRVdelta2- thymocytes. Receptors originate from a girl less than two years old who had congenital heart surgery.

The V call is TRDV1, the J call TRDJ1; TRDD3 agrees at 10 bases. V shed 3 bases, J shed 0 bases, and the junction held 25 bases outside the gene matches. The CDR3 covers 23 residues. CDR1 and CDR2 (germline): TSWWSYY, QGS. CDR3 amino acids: CALGDAVGDWGIPPDPYTDKLIF. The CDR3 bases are TGTGCTCTTGGGGACGCCGTTGGAGACTGGGGGATCCCACCCGACCCTTACACCGATAAACTCATCTTT.

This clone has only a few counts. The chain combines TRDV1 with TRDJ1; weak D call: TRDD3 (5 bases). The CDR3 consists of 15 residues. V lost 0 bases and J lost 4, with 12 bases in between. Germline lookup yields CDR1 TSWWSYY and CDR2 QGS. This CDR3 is CALGELSNTRDKLIF. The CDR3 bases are TGTGCTCTTGGGGAACTATCGAATACGCGCGATAAACTCATCTTT.

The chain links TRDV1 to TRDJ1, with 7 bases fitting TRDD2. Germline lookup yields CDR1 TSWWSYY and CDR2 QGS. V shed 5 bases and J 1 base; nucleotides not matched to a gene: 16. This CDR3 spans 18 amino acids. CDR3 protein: CALGKFSYRTGRTDKLIF. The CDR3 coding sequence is TGTGCTCTTGGGAAATTTTCCTACAGGACGGGTCGCACCGATAAACTCATCTTT.

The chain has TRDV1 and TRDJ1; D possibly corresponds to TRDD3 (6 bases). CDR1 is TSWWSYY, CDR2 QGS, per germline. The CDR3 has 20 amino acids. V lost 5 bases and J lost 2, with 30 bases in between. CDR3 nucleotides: TGTGCTCTTGGGCCCAACTCCCTATACCCACCACTCGGGGGAACCGATAAACTCATCTTT. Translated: CALGPNSLYPPLGGTDKLIF.

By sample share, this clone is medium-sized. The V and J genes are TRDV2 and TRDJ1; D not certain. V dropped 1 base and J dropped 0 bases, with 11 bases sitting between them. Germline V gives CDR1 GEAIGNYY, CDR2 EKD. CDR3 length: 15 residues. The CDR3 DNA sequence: TGTGCCTGTGACACGCCCCGGTACGACACCGATAAACTCATCTTT. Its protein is CACDTPRYDTDKLIF.

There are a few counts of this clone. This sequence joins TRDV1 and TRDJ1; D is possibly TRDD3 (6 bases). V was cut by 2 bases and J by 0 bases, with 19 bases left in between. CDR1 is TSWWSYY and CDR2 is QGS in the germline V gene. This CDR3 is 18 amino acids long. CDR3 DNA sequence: TGTGCTCTTGGGGAATACCGCGTCTGGGGACCGTACACCGATAAACTCATCTTT. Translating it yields CALGEYRVWGPYTDKLIF.

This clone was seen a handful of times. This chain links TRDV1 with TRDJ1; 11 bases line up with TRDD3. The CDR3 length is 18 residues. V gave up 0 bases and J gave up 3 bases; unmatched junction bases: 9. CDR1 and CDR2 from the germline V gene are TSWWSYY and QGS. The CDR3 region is CALGELALLGDKSDKLIF. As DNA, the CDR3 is TGTGCTCTTGGGGAACTCGCCTTACTGGGGGATAAGTCCGATAAACTCATCTTT.

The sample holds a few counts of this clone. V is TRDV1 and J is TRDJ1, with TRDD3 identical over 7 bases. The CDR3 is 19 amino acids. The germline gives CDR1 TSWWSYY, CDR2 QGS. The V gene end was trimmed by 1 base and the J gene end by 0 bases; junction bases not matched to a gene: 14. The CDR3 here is CALGEPHAPTGAYTDKLIF. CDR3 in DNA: TGTGCTCTTGGGGAACCCCACGCACCGACTGGGGCGTACACCGATAAACTCATCTTT.

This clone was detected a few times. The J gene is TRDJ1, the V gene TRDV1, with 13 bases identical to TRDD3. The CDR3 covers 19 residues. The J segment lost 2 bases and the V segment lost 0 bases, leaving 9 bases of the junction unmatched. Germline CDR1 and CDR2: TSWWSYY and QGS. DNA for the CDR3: TGTGCTCTTGGGGAACTAACGTCGACTGGGGGATACGGAACCGATAAACTCATCTTT. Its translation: CALGELTSTGGYGTDKLIF.

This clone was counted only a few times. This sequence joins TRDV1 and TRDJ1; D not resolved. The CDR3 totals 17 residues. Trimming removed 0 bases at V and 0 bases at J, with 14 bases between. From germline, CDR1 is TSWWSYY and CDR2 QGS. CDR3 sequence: CALGELGPMRDTDKLIF. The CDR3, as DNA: TGTGCTCTTGGGGAACTCGGGCCTATGAGGGACACCGATAAACTCATCTTT.

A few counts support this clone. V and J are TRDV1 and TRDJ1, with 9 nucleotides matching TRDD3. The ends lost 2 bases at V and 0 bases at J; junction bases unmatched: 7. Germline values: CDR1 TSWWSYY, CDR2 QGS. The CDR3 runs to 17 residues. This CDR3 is CALGEGPTGGHTDKLIF. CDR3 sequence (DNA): TGTGCTCTTGGGGAAGGTCCCACTGGGGGACACACCGATAAACTCATCTTT.

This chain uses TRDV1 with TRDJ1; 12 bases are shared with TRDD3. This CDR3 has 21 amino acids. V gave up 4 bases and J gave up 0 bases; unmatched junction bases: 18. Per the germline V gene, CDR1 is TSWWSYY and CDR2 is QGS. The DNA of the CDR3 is TGTGCTCTTGGGGCCCCTCAGTCTGGGGGATACGCGGGCGGTTACACCGATAAACTCATCTTT. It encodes CALGAPQSGGYAGGYTDKLIF.

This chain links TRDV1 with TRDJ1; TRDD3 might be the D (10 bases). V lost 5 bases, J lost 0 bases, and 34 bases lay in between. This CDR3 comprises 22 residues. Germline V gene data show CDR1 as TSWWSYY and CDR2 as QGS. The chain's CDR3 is CALGSPLPTTGGCQTNTDKLIF. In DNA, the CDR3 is TGTGCTCTTGGGTCACCCCTTCCTACGACTGGGGGATGTCAAACCAACACCGATAAACTCATCTTT.

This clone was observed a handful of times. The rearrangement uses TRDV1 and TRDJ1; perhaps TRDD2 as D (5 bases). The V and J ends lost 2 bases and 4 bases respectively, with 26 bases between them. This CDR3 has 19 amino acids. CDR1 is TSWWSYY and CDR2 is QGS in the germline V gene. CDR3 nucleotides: TGTGCTCTTGGGGAAGGGAAGTCTTCCCCTGAAGAGATAGACGATAAACTCATCTTT. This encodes CALGEGKSSPEEIDDKLIF.

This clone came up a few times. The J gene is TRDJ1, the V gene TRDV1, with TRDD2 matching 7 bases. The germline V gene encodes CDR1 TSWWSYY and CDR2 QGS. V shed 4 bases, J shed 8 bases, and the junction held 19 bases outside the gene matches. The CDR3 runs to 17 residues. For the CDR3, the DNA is TGTGCTCTTGGGGCAGTCTTCCTAACGGCCTCCCAAGGAAAACTCATCTTT. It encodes CALGAVFLTASQGKLIF.

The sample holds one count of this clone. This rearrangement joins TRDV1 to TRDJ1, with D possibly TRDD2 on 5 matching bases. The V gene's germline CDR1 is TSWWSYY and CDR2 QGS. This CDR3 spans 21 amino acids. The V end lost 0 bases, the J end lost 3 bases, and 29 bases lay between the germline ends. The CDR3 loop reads CALGELVSKPTSGGTADKLIF. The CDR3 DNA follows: TGTGCTCTTGGGGAACTAGTTTCGAAACCTACCTCGGGAGGGACCGCCGATAAACTCATCTTT.

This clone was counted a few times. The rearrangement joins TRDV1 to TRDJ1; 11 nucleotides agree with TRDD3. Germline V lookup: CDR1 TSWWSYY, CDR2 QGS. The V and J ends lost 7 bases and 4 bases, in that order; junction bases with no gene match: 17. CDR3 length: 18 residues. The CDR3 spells CALVPHLALGDTHDKLIF. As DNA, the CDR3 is TGTGCTCTTGTTCCTCACCTAGCGTTGGGGGATACGCACGATAAACTCATCTTT.

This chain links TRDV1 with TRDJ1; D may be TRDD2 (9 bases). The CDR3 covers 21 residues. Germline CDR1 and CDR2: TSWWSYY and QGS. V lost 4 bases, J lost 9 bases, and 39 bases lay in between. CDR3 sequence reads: CALGAAFLRIHWGDPVEELIF. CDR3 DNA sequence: TGTGCTCTTGGGGCGGCCTTCCTACGCATTCACTGGGGGGATCCGGTGGAAGAACTCATCTTT.

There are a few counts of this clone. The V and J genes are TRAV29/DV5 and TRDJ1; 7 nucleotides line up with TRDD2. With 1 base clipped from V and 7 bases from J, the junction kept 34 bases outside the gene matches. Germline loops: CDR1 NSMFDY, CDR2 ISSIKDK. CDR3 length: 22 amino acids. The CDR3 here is CAASKGASYQLRGTGGLLKLIF. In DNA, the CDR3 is TGTGCAGCAAGCAAGGGGGCTTCCTATCAGCTACGGGGTACAGGCGGGCTCCTTAAACTCATCTTT.

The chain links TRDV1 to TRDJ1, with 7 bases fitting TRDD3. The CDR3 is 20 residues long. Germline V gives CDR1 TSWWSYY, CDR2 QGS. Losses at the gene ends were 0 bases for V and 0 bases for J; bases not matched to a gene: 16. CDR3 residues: CALGELRPTGDLTYTDKLIF. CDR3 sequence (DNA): TGTGCTCTTGGGGAACTAAGGCCTACGGGGGATCTAACGTACACCGATAAACTCATCTTT.

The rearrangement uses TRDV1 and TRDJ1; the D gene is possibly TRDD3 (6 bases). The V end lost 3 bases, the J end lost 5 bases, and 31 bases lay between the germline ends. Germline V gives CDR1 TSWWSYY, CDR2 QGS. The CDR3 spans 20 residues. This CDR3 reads CALGEPRLLSGVSLGDKLIF. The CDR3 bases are TGTGCTCTTGGGGAGCCCCGCCTCCTTTCCGGCGTTTCGCTGGGGGATAAACTCATCTTT.

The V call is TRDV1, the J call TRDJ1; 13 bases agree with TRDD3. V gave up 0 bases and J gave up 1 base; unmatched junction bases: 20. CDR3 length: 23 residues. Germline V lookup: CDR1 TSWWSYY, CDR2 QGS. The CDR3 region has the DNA TGTGCTCTTGGGGAACTCTCTCCCACCGGTCGATACTGGGGGATACGTACCACCGATAAACTCATCTTT. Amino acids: CALGELSPTGRYWGIRTTDKLIF.

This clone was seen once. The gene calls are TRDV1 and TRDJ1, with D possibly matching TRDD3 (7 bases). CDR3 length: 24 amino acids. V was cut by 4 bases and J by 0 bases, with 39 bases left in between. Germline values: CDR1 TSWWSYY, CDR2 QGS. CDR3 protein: CALGASLPPLSLSYWGPYTDKLIF. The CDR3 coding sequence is TGTGCTCTTGGGGCGAGCCTTCCGCCCCTCTCACTATCGTACTGGGGCCCGTACACCGATAAACTCATCTTT.

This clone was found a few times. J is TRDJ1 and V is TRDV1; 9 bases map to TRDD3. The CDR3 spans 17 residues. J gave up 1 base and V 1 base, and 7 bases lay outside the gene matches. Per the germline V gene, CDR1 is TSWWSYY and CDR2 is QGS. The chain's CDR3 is CALGEPGTGGSTDKLIF. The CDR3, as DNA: TGTGCTCTTGGGGAACCCGGTACTGGGGGAAGCACCGATAAACTCATCTTT.

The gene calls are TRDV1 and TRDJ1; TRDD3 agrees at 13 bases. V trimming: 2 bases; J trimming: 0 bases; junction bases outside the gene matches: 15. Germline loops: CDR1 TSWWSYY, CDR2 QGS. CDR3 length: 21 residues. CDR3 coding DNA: TGTGCTCTTGGGGAATTATATCCCAGACTGGGGGATACGCCACACACCGATAAACTCATCTTT. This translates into CALGELYPRLGDTPHTDKLIF.